This T cell receptor beta chain came from a study of T cell changes during pregnancy in multiple sclerosis. This table comes from immunoSEQ multiplex PCR, and its TCRdb copy is limited to in-frame clones, with some not included. The sample lists approximately 60,000 clones, approximately 93% occurring once. The material sequenced was CD8+ T cells from peripheral blood mononuclear cells, taken in the second trimester of pregnancy. This clonotype originated in a female donor with multiple sclerosis, enrolled in a pregnancy study.

This chain's CDR3 is CASSTSSGLAGVEQFF. CDR3 bases: TGTGCCAGCAGCACCAGCTCGGGACTAGCGGGAGTTGAGCAGTTCTTC. The chain carries TRBV11-2 and TRBJ2-1, with 14 bases that match TRBD2. Germline CDR1 SGHAT, CDR2 FQNNGV. The V and J ends lost 5 bases and 9 bases, in that order; junction bases with no gene match: 9. This CDR3 has 16 residues. Using reference TRBV11-2 and TRBJ2-1 for the parts outside the CDR3, the full variable domain is EAGVAQSPRYKIIEKRQSVAFWCNPISGHATLYWYQQILGQGPKLLIQFQNNGVVDDSQLPKDRFSAERLKGVDSTLKIQPAKLEDSAVYLCASSTSSGLAGVEQFFGPGTRLTVL.